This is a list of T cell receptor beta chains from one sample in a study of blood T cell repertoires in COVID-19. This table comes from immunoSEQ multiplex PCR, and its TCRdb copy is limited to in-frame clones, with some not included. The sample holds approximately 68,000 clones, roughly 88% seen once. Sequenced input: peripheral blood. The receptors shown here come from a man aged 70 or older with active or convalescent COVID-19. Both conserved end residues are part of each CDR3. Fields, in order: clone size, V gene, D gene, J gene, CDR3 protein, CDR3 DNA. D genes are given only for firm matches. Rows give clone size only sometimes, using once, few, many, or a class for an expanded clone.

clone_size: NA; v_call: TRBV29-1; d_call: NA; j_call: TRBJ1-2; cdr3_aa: CSDRTVNYGYTF; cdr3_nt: TGCAGCGACCGGACAGTTAACTATGGCTACACCTTC
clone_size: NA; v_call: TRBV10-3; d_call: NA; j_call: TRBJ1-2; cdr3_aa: CAISGGRGGYTF; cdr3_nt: TGTGCCATCAGCGGAGGCAGGGGAGGCTACACCTTC
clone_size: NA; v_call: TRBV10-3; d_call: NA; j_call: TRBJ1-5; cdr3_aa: CATRWDNSNQPQHF; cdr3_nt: TGTGCCACTCGCTGGGACAATAGCAATCAGCCCCAGCATTTT
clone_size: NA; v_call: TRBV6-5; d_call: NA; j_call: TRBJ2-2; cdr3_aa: CATRPGGGELFF; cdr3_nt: TGTGCCACCCGTCCCGGGGGAGGGGAGCTGTTTTTT
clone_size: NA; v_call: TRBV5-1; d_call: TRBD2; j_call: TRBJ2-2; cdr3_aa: CASSLILAANTGELFF; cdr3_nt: TGCGCCAGCAGCTTAATACTAGCGGCGAACACCGGGGAGCTGTTTTTT
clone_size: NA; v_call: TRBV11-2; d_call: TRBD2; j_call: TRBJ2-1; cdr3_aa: CASSWGLAGGRGQFF; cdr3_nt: TGTGCCAGCAGCTGGGGACTAGCGGGAGGGAGAGGGCAGTTCTTC
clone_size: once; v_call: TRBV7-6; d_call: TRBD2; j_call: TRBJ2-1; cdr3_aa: CASSLVGGSYNEQFF; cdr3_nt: TGTGCCAGCAGCTTAGTGGGGGGGTCCTACAATGAGCAGTTCTTC
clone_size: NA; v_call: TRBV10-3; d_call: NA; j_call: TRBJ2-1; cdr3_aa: CAITAAEGQLGNEQFF; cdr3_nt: TGTGCCATCACTGCCGCGGAGGGCCAACTTGGGAATGAGCAGTTCTTC
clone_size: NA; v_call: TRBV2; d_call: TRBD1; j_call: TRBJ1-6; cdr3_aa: CASSPLSGTGRSPLHF; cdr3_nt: TGTGCCAGCAGTCCCCTCAGCGGGACAGGGAGGTCACCCCTCCACTTT
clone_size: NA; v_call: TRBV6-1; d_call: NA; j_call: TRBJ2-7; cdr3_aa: CASSEWMGTNYEQYF; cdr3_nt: TGTGCCAGCAGTGAGTGGATGGGGACAAACTACGAGCAGTACTTC
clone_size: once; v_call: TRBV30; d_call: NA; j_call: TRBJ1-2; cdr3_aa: CAWSAGVGYTF; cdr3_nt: TGTGCCTGGAGTGCGGGTGTCGGCTACACCTTC
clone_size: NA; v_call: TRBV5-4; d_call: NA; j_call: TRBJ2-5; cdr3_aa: CASSLRAGEETQYF; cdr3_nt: TGTGCCAGCAGCTTGCGCGCCGGGGAAGAGACCCAGTACTTC
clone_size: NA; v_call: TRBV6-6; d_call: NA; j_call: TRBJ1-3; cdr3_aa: CASSYTFKSSGNTIYF; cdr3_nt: TGTGCCAGCAGTTACACTTTTAAGAGCTCTGGAAACACCATATATTTT
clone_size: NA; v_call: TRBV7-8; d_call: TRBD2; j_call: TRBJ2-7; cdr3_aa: CASSLVATSGRPGAIYEQYF; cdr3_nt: TGTGCCAGCAGCTTAGTTGCGACTAGCGGGAGGCCCGGAGCTATCTACGAGCAGTACTTC
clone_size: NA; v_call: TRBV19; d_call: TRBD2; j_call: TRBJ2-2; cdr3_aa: CASSRGVAGKIGELFF; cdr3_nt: TGTGCCAGTAGTAGGGGGGTAGCGGGGAAGATCGGGGAGCTGTTTTTT
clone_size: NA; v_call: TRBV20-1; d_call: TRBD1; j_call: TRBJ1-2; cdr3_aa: CSADRADGYTF; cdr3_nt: TGCAGTGCAGACAGGGCTGATGGCTACACCTTC
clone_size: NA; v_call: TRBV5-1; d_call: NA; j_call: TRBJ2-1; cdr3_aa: CASSPFSQGNEQFF; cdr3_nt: TGCGCCAGCAGCCCATTTTCACAGGGAAATGAGCAGTTCTTC
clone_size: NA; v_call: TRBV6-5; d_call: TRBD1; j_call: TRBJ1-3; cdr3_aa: CASSLGTASGNTIYF; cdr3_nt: TGTGCCAGCAGCCTTGGGACAGCCTCTGGAAACACCATATATTTT
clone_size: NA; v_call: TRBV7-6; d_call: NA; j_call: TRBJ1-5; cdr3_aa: CASSLGGRGQPQHF; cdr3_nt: TGTGCCAGCAGCTTAGGGGGCAGGGGCCAGCCCCAGCATTTT
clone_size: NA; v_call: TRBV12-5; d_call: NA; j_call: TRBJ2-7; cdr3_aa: CASGFGLIYEQYF; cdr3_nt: TGTGCTAGTGGTTTCGGACTGATCTACGAGCAGTACTTC
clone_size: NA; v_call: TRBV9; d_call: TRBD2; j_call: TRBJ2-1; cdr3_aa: CASSPRLAQSSYNEQFF; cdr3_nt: TGTGCCAGCAGCCCTAGACTAGCACAGAGCTCCTACAATGAGCAGTTCTTC
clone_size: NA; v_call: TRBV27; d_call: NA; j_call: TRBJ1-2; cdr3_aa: CASSFLPLGLYGYTF; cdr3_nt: TGTGCCAGCAGTTTTCTCCCCCTGGGCCTCTATGGCTACACCTTC
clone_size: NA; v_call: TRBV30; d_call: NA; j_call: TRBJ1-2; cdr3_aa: CAWRTGYDYGYTF; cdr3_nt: TGTGCCTGGAGGACAGGTTATGACTATGGCTACACCTTC
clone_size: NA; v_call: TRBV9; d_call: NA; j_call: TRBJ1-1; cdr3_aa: CASNPGGVQNTEAFF; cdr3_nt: TGTGCCAGCAACCCGGGGGGGGTCCAGAACACTGAAGCTTTCTTT
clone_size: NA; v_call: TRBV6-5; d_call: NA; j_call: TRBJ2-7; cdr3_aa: CASSYSSLGGSYEQYF; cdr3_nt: TGTGCCAGCAGTTACTCCTCTTTGGGCGGGTCCTACGAGCAGTACTTC
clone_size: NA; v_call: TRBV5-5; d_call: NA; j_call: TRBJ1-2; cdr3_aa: CASSLRENYGYTF; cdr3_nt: TGTGCCAGCAGCTTGCGGGAGAACTATGGCTACACCTTC